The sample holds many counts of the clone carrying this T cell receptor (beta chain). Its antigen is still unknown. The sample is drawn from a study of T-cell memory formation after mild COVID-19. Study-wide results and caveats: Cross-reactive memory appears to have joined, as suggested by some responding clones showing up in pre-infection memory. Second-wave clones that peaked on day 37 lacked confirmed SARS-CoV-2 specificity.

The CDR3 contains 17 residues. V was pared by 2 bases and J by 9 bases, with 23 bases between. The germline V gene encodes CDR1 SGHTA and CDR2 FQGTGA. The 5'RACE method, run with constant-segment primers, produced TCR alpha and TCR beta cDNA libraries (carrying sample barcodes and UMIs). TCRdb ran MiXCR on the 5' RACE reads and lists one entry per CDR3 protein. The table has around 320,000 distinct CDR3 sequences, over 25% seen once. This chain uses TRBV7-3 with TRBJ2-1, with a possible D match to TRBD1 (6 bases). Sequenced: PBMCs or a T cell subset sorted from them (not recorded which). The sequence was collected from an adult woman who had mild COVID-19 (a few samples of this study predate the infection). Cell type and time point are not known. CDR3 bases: TGTGCCAGCAGCTTATTCGCCACCGCTAACAGGGTCGTTGAGCAGTTCTTC. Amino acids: CASSLFATANRVVEQFF.